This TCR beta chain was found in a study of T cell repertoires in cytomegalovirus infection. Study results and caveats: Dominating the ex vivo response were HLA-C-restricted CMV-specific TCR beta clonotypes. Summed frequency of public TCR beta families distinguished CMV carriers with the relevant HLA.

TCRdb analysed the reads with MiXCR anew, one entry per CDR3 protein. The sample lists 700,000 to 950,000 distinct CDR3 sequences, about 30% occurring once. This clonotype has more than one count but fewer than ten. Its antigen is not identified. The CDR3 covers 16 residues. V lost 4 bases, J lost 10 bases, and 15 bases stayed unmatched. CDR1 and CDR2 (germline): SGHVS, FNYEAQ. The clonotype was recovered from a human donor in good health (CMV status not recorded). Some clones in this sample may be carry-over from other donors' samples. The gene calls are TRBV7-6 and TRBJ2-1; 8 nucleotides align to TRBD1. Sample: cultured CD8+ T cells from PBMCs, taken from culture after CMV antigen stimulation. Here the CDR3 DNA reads TGTGCCAGCAGCTCCGGGACAGGTACCCACCTTGAGGAGCAGTTCTTC. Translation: CASSSGTGTHLEEQFF.